The 20 T cell receptor beta chains in this list originate from one sample, sequenced in a study of prognosis after radiotherapy for stage I lung cancer. TCR beta CDR3 was amplified from genomic DNA by two-round multiplex PCR. Specific primers for each TRBV and TRBJ gene were what first-round PCR used. TCRdb independently ran MiXCR on the multiplex PCR reads; one entry per CDR3 protein. The table includes about 27,000 distinct CDR3 sequences, about half detected once. Here the sequenced sample was PBMCs, taken before or after stereotactic body radiation therapy (not recorded which). These receptor sequences come from a donor over 45 with non-small cell lung cancer.

The chain links TRBV7-3 to TRBJ2-1, with 10 bases matching TRBD2. The V and J ends lost 7 bases and 12 bases, in that order; junction bases with no gene match: 18. Germline V gene lookup returns CDR1 SGHTA and CDR2 FQGTGA. The length of the CDR3 is 16 residues. The CDR3: CASIQRGTSGVGGQFF. The CDR3 DNA reads TGTGCCAGCATCCAAAGGGGAACTAGCGGGGTGGGGGGGCAGTTCTTC.

A note on this clonotype: Just one base apart from a much larger clone, this may be a read error. Here the CDR3 omits its conserved ending phenylalanine or tryptophan, so a read error is the likely source. V usage is TRBV6-9 and J usage is TRBJ1-4; D remains ambiguous. Trimming removed 4 bases from V and 6 bases from J, with 9 bases in between. Per the germline V gene, CDR1 is MNHGY and CDR2 is SVAAGI. This CDR3 has 13 amino acids. The CDR3 here is CASSSATHEKLFS. Here the CDR3 DNA reads TGTGCCAGCAGTTCGGCCACCCATGAAAAACTGTTTTCT.

About this clonotype: A much larger clone differs by one base, so this may be a read error. The genes are TRBV16 and TRBJ2-7; TRBD2 matches 7 bases. Germline-derived CDR1 and CDR2 are KGHSY and FQNENV. The CDR3 covers 14 residues. Trimming at V came to 4 bases and at J to 3 bases, leaving 6 bases not matched to a gene. CDR3 DNA: TGTGCCAGCAGCCTCCAGACTAGCTACTACGAGCAGTACTTC. Encoded protein: CASSLQTSYYEQYF.

This clonotype is termed medium-sized. The chain uses TRBV24-1 and TRBJ1-2, with D hard to call. Trimming pared 4 bases from V and 9 bases from J, leaving 17 bases between. The germline CDR1 and CDR2 sequences are KGHDR and SFDVKD. The CDR3 has 14 amino acids. The CDR3 region has the DNA TGTGCCACCAGTGACCCCGGGGAGGAAGTGAGCTACACCTTC. Its protein is CATSDPGEEVSYTF.

The chain links TRBV5-4 to TRBJ2-2, with 11 bases fitting TRBD2. Germline V lookup: CDR1 SGHNT, CDR2 YYREEE (reference sequence). This CDR3 is built from 18 residues. V lost 1 base to trimming and J lost 0 bases; unmatched junction nucleotides: 5. CDR3 amino acids: CASSLTSGGLSNTGELFF. Written as DNA, the CDR3 is TGTGCCAGCAGCTTGACTAGCGGGGGCCTATCGAACACCGGGGAGCTGTTTTTT.

The V call is TRBV5-1, the J call TRBJ1-2, with D unresolved. CDR1 and CDR2 from the germline V gene are SGHRS and YFSETQ. CDR3 size: 14 residues. The germline V and J ends were trimmed by 2 bases and 0 bases, with 8 bases remaining between them. CDR3 DNA: TGCGCCAGCAGCTTTCAGACTTCTAACTATGGCTACACCTTC. Its translation: CASSFQTSNYGYTF. Full variable domain (missing parts from reference TRBV5-1 and TRBJ1-2): KAGVTQTPRYLIKTRGQQVTLSCSPISGHRSVSWYQQTPGQGLQFLFEYFSETQRNKGNFPGRFSGRQFSNSRSEMNVSTLELGDSALYLCASSFQTSNYGYTFGSGTRLTVV.

The V gene is TRBV7-2, the J gene TRBJ1-2; TRBD1 might be the D (6 bases). CDR1 and CDR2 from the germline V gene are SGHTA and FQGNSA. V lost 2 bases and J lost 8, with 9 bases in between. This CDR3 region has 12 residues. This CDR3 reads CASSLQGNGYTF. In nucleotides, the CDR3 is TGTGCCAGCAGCTTACAGGGGAACGGCTACACCTTC.

The V and J genes are TRBV20-1 and TRBJ2-1, with D perhaps TRBD2 (5 bases). The CDR3 sequence is 18 residues long. Germline V CDR1 and CDR2: DFQATT, SNEGSKA (reference sequence). The ends were cut back, 1 base at V and 1 base at J, with 20 bases in the middle. CDR3 nucleotide sequence: TGCAGTGCTAGAGGAACTAGAGGGAGCAGAACGTCCTACAATGAGCAGTTCTTC. Its translation is CSARGTRGSRTSYNEQFF.

The table lists this clonotype with many counts. V usage is TRBV10-2 and J usage is TRBJ2-2; D ambiguous. The CDR3 loop spans 13 amino acids. The V gene's germline CDR1 is WSHSY and CDR2 SAAADI. V was pared by 5 bases and J by 8 bases, with 12 bases between. The CDR3 loop reads CASSKESSGELFF. The CDR3 nucleotides read TGCGCCAGCAGTAAGGAAAGTTCTGGGGAGCTGTTTTTT.

Many counts were recorded for this clonotype. This chain joins TRBV7-2 and TRBJ2-1; D might be TRBD1 or TRBD2, each matching 5 bases. V was clipped by 5 bases and J by 5 bases, with 16 bases between them. Germline-derived CDR1 and CDR2 are SGHTA and FQGNSA. The CDR3 has 15 residues. The DNA of the CDR3 is TGTGCCAGCAGCATCCGGGACGGCCAAAACAATGAGCAGTTCTTC. The encoded protein is CASSIRDGQNNEQFF.

A few counts support this clonotype. The chain links TRBV6-1 to TRBJ2-7; no firm D call. The CDR3 covers 14 residues. The V end was cut by 10 bases, the J end by 1 base, with 17 bases between. Germline CDR1 MNHNS, CDR2 SASEGT. CDR3: CATPEAQRSYEQYF. The CDR3, as DNA: TGTGCCACACCTGAGGCACAGAGGTCCTACGAGCAGTACTTC.

Ten or more counts support this clonotype. V and J are TRBV19 and TRBJ2-2; TRBD2 agrees at 11 bases. Germline CDR1 is LNHDA and CDR2 is SQIVND (reference sequence). There are 15 residues in the CDR3. J lost 7 bases, V lost 5 bases, and 6 bases had no gene match. The CDR3 sequence is CASSVLAGGGGELFF. CDR3 sequence (DNA): TGTGCCAGTAGTGTCCTAGCGGGGGGAGGCGGGGAGCTGTTTTTT.

The gene calls are TRBV7-9 and TRBJ2-7; D could derive from TRBD1 or TRBD2 (6 bases each). The germline gives CDR1 SEHNR, CDR2 FQNEAQ (reference sequence). The CDR3 has 15 amino acids. V lost 4 bases to trimming and J lost 2 bases, with 15 bases between them. Written as DNA, the CDR3 is TGTGCCAGCAGCTGGAGGGGGGTCCCCCCCTACGAGCAGTACTTC. It is translated as CASSWRGVPPYEQYF.

This clonotype was detected many times. V and J are TRBV27 and TRBJ1-1; a weak D match, TRBD1 (5 bases). In germline, CDR1 is MNHEY, CDR2 SMNVEV (reference sequence). V lost 3 bases and J lost 0, with 8 bases in between. This CDR3 has 14 amino acids. The CDR3 is CASSFGGMNTEAFF. Here the CDR3 DNA reads TGTGCCAGCAGTTTCGGGGGAATGAACACTGAAGCTTTCTTT.

The chain has TRBV24-1 and TRBJ1-2; possible D gene TRBD1, 5 bases. Germline lookup yields CDR1 KGHDR and CDR2 SFDVKD. The CDR3 consists of 13 residues. Deletions cut 0 bases from V and 10 bases from J, with 11 bases between. The DNA for the CDR3 is TGTGCCACCAGTGATTTGCAGGACAAAGTCTACACCTTC. This gives the protein CATSDLQDKVYTF.

The rearrangement uses TRBV6-1 and TRBJ2-3; 8 nucleotides line up with TRBD2. Per germline, CDR1 MNHNS and CDR2 SASEGT. The CDR3 consists of 16 residues. V lost 11 bases to trimming and J lost 1 base; unmatched junction nucleotides: 14. The CDR3 sequence is CAATEVAGGRTDTQYF. CDR3 bases: TGTGCCGCCACTGAGGTGGCGGGAGGTCGCACAGATACGCAGTATTTT.

This clonotype showed up many times. The chain joins TRBV9 to TRBJ2-1; weak D call: TRBD2 (6 bases). V was pared by 4 bases and J by 3 bases, with 17 bases between. CDR1 and CDR2 (germline): SGDLS, YYNGEE. CDR3 length: 16 amino acids. In DNA, the CDR3 is TGTGCCAGCAGCTCCCGGGTTGGGGACTTCTACAATGAGCAGTTCTTC. Protein product: CASSSRVGDFYNEQFF.

As regards this clonotype: Only one base separates this from a far larger clonotype, so it likely reflects a read error. This chain uses TRBV5-1 with TRBJ2-7, with TRBD2 identical over 11 bases. The germline gives CDR1 SGHRS, CDR2 YFSETQ. The CDR3 runs 15 residues. CDR3 bases: TGTGCCAGCAGTTTGACTAGCGGGAAAGCCTACGATCAGTACTTC. Its protein is CASSLTSGKAYDQYF.

Concerning this clonotype: With a much larger clone just one base away, this may be a read error. This rearrangement joins TRBV28 to TRBJ1-2; D is perhaps TRBD1 (6 bases). This CDR3 region has 13 residues. V lost 2 bases, J lost 8 bases, and 12 bases lay in between. CDR1 is MDHEN and CDR2 is SYDVKM in the germline V gene. The CDR3 sequence: CASSLTGGGGYTF. CDR3 bases: TGTGCCAGCAGTTTAACGGGGGGGGGCGGCTACACCTTC.

This clonotype was counted at least ten times. The chain is built from TRBV20-1 and TRBJ2-5, with D perhaps matching TRBD2 (5 bases). The V end was cut by 2 bases, the J end by 5 bases, with 9 bases between. CDR1 is DFQATT and CDR2 is SNEGSKA in the germline V gene (reference sequence). The CDR3 contains 12 residues. The CDR3 nucleotides read TGCAGTGCTAGACGGGGTTTGGAGACCCAGTACTTC. It is translated as CSARRGLETQYF.